This TCR beta chain was identified during a study of shared clonotypes between healthy human individuals. Points from the study as a whole: In contrast to clonotypes shared by all four donors, non-shared clonotypes had lower generation probabilities.

The protocol was immunoSEQ multiplex PCR, while the TCRdb copy is restricted to in-frame clones and leaves out a portion. Among hundreds of thousands of clones listed, approximately 90% were seen once. Comment on this clone: The antigen is not known.

Positive CCR7 selection of CD45RO-negative cells yielded the naive CD8 cells, and terminally differentiated effector memory CD45RA+ cells were excluded. The receptor was isolated from a man aged 30 to 45 in good health. The sample consisted of naive CD8+ T cells sorted from blood.

This chain's CDR3 is CASSQSLYEQYF. As DNA, the CDR3 is TGTGCCAGCAGCCAATCACTATACGAGCAGTACTTC. The genes are TRBV16 and TRBJ2-7; D remains ambiguous. The CDR3 totals 12 residues. Germline assignment: CDR1 KGHSY and CDR2 FQNENV. Trimming took 0 bases from V and 4 from J, leaving 4 bases between them.